The rows below give T cell receptor beta chains drawn from one sample of a study of T cells after yellow fever vaccination. TCRdb ran MiXCR on the 5' RACE reads and lists one entry per CDR3 protein. The table has approximately 340,000 distinct CDR3 sequences, roughly 9.4% seen once. Specimen: PBMCs, collected on the day of the first yellow fever vaccination. These receptors all stem from a man in his late teens or twenties who received the YFV17D yellow fever vaccine. Both conserved end residues are part of each CDR3. The order of the fields is D gene, J gene, V gene, clone size, CDR3 protein, CDR3 DNA. The D gene is left open where the match is weak. Expanded clones get a size class; other rows say once, few or many, or leave the size out.

d_call: NA
j_call: TRBJ1-1
v_call: TRBV5-8
clone_size: NA
cdr3_aa: CAMDPGPHTEAFF
cdr3_nt: TGTGCCATGGACCCAGGGCCTCACACTGAAGCTTTCTTT

d_call: TRBD1
j_call: TRBJ2-5
v_call: TRBV5-1
clone_size: NA
cdr3_aa: CASSDRQGSGETQYF
cdr3_nt: TGCGCCAGCAGCGACCGACAGGGCTCGGGGGAGACCCAGTACTTC

d_call: NA
j_call: TRBJ2-2
v_call: TRBV11-2
clone_size: many
cdr3_aa: CASSLEVFGELFF
cdr3_nt: TGTGCCAGCAGCTTAGAGGTTTTCGGGGAGCTGTTTTTT

d_call: NA
j_call: TRBJ2-1
v_call: TRBV12-3/TRBV12-4
clone_size: NA
cdr3_aa: CASNPGGGAKAEQFF
cdr3_nt: TGTGCCAGCAACCCCGGGGGCGGGGCCAAGGCTGAGCAGTTCTTC

d_call: NA
j_call: TRBJ1-4
v_call: TRBV7-2
clone_size: many
cdr3_aa: CASSRAGLDEKLFF
cdr3_nt: TGTGCCAGCAGTCGCGCGGGGTTGGATGAAAAACTGTTTTTT

d_call: TRBD2
j_call: TRBJ2-3
v_call: TRBV28
clone_size: many
cdr3_aa: CASSSAGGQGDTQYF
cdr3_nt: TGTGCCAGCAGTTCGGCGGGGGGGCAGGGAGATACGCAGTATTTT

d_call: TRBD1
j_call: TRBJ2-6
v_call: TRBV12-3/TRBV12-4
clone_size: NA
cdr3_aa: CASSRPEDRVPNVLTF
cdr3_nt: TGTGCCAGCAGTCGGCCCGAGGACAGGGTGCCCAACGTCCTGACTTTC

d_call: NA
j_call: TRBJ1-2
v_call: TRBV7-9
clone_size: NA
cdr3_aa: CASSSWTAADGYTF
cdr3_nt: TGTGCCAGCAGCTCCTGGACAGCGGCTGATGGCTACACCTTC

d_call: NA
j_call: TRBJ1-4
v_call: TRBV29-1
clone_size: many
cdr3_aa: CSVEVPGRVQLFF
cdr3_nt: TGCAGCGTTGAGGTCCCTGGGAGGGTACAACTGTTTTTT

d_call: NA
j_call: TRBJ2-7
v_call: TRBV27
clone_size: NA
cdr3_aa: CASSFFRGPSYEQYF
cdr3_nt: TGTGCCAGCAGTTTTTTCAGGGGTCCCTCCTACGAGCAGTACTTC